This entry lists 30 T cell receptor beta chains sequenced from one sample in a study of brain T cells in children with intractable seizures. Assay used: immunoSEQ multiplex PCR; TCRdb lists only in-frame clones, some missing. Among 50,000 to 80,000 clones listed, approximately 94% were seen once. This material consisted of peripheral blood, taken at surgery. These receptors were obtained from a boy under two years old with focal cortical dysplasia and intractable seizures.

The V and J genes are TRBV28 and TRBJ2-7; no firm D call. Germline CDR1 is MDHEN and CDR2 is SYDVKM. This CDR3 region has 12 residues. The germline V and J ends were trimmed by 5 bases and 3 bases, with 8 bases remaining between them. This CDR3 is CASSPGYYEQYF. The CDR3 nucleotides are TGTGCCAGCAGTCCAGGCTACTACGAGCAGTACTTC.

The CDR3 region is CASQSRTGRGNTIYF. CDR3 DNA: TGTGCCAGCCAATCCCGGACAGGGAGGGGAAACACCATATATTTT. The genes are TRBV27 and TRBJ1-3, with 8 bases matching TRBD1. CDR1 and CDR2 (germline): MNHEY, SMNVEV (reference sequence). J gave up 4 bases and V 8 bases, and 10 bases lay outside the gene matches. This CDR3 comprises 15 residues.

This clone was counted a single time. This rearrangement joins TRBV24-1 to TRBJ2-5; 8 bases agree with TRBD1. CDR1 is KGHDR, CDR2 SFDVKD, per germline. Trimming cost V 5 bases and J 4 bases; bases outside gene matches: 5. The CDR3 has 14 residues. As DNA, the CDR3 is TGTGCCACCAGTGGGCCACAGGGGGGAGAGACCCAGTACTTC. Translation gives CATSGPQGGETQYF.

This clone was picked up a small number of times. The chain joins TRBV7-9 to TRBJ2-7; 8 bases align to TRBD1. CDR1 is SEHNR and CDR2 is FQNEAQ in the germline V gene (reference sequence). The junction had 6 bases not matched to a gene; V was cut back by 5 bases and J by 0 bases. The CDR3 runs 15 residues. CDR3: CASSPTGVSSYEQYF. CDR3 coding DNA: TGTGCCAGCAGCCCGACAGGGGTTAGCTCCTACGAGCAGTACTTC.

The J gene is TRBJ2-7, the V gene TRBV5-1, with D possibly TRBD1 on 6 matching bases. This CDR3 has 16 residues. Germline V gives CDR1 SGHRS, CDR2 YFSETQ. Trimming left V 0 bases short and J 1 base short, with 14 bases between. The CDR3 region has the DNA TGCGCCAGCAGCTTGGGACCACAGGGATGGTCCTACGAGCAGTACTTC. It is translated as CASSLGPQGWSYEQYF.

The J gene is TRBJ1-4, the V gene TRBV7-9, with 9 bases identical to TRBD1. Germline V gives CDR1 SEHNR, CDR2 FQNEAQ (reference sequence). The CDR3 is 16 amino acids. With V trimmed by 7 bases and J by 6 bases, 12 bases remained unmatched. CDR3 protein: CASTTPRGTGHEKLFF. Written as DNA, the CDR3 is TGTGCCAGCACCACCCCTAGGGGGACAGGGCATGAAAAACTGTTTTTT.

J is TRBJ2-1 and V is TRBV7-9; 8 positions match TRBD2. This CDR3 is built from 16 residues. V was pared by 5 bases and J by 4 bases, with 10 bases of the junction left unmatched. The germline V gene encodes CDR1 SEHNR and CDR2 FQNEAQ (reference sequence). CDR3 residues: CASSPREGRVYNEQFF. In DNA form, the CDR3 reads TGTGCCAGCAGCCCACGGGAGGGCCGAGTATACAATGAGCAGTTCTTC.

This sequence joins TRBV27 and TRBJ1-5; 7 positions match TRBD1. The CDR3 loop spans 15 amino acids. Germline values: CDR1 MNHEY, CDR2 SMNVEV (reference sequence). With V trimmed by 4 bases and J by 4 bases, 7 bases remained unmatched. CDR3 sequence: CASSSPRDRNQPQHF. The CDR3, as DNA: TGTGCCAGCAGTTCCCCGCGGGACAGAAATCAGCCCCAGCATTTT.

The chain uses TRBV6-4 and TRBJ2-3, with TRBD1 matching over 9 bases. After removal of 6 bases from V and 0 bases from J, the junction contained 4 bases not matched to a gene. Germline CDR1 MRHNA, CDR2 SNTAGT. The length of the CDR3 is 15 residues. CDR3 sequence: CASSAGTGSTDTQYF. For the CDR3, the DNA is TGTGCCAGCAGCGCCGGGACAGGGAGCACAGATACGCAGTATTTT.

CDR3 residues: CASSLSAGSYEQYF. The CDR3, as DNA: TGTGCCAGCAGTTTATCAGCAGGCTCCTACGAGCAGTACTTC. The rearrangement joins TRBV27 to TRBJ2-7; no definite D call. V shed 0 bases and J shed 0 bases, with 6 bases lying between them. There are 14 residues in the CDR3. The V gene's germline CDR1 is MNHEY and CDR2 SMNVEV (reference sequence).

V gene TRBV4-2 combines with J gene TRBJ2-5; 10 positions match TRBD2. Germline CDR1 is LGHNA and CDR2 is YNFKEQ. V gave up 0 bases and J gave up 5 bases; unmatched junction bases: 0. CDR3 size: 14 residues. For the CDR3, the DNA is TGTGCCAGCAGCCAAGATAGCGGGAGGGAGACCCAGTACTTC. This sequence encodes CASSQDSGRETQYF.

The chain couples TRBV16 to TRBJ1-5; D is undetermined. The germline V gene has CDR1 KGHSY and CDR2 FQNENV. The CDR3 length is 15 residues. The V end was cut by 1 base, the J end by 1 base, with 8 bases between. This chain's CDR3 is CASSQLEGSNQPQHF. The CDR3 DNA reads as TGTGCCAGCAGCCAATTAGAAGGGAGCAATCAGCCCCAGCATTTT. The complete variable domain, with remaining parts taken from reference TRBV16 and TRBJ1-5, reads GEEVAQTPKHLVRGEGQKAKLYCAPIKGHSYVFWYQQVLKNEFKFLISFQNENVFDETGMPKERFSAKCLPNSPCSLEIQATKLEDSAVYFCASSQLEGSNQPQHFGDGTRLSIL.

CDR3: CAGGSGGAWETQYF. Written as DNA, the CDR3 is TGTGCCGGGGGGAGCGGGGGGGCCTGGGAGACCCAGTACTTC. V and J are TRBV6-5 and TRBJ2-5, with 10 bases matching TRBD2. V lost 11 bases to trimming and J lost 5 bases; unmatched junction nucleotides: 11. The CDR3 length is 14 residues. Germline V gene sequence: CDR1 MNHEY, CDR2 SVGAGI.

The DNA for the CDR3 is TGTGCCAGCAGTTCTAGCGGGGGGACAAGGCGGACCCAGTACTTC. It codes for CASSSSGGTRRTQYF. This chain links TRBV5-4 with TRBJ2-5; 11 bases are shared with TRBD2. Germline values: CDR1 SGHNT, CDR2 YYREEE (reference sequence). Trimming at V came to 5 bases and at J to 7 bases, leaving 10 bases not matched to a gene. This CDR3 comprises 15 residues.

V is TRBV2 and J is TRBJ2-1; 16 positions match TRBD2. CDR3 length: 14 residues. Germline V gene sequence: CDR1 SNHLY, CDR2 FYNNEI. After removal of 6 bases from V and 8 bases from J, the junction contained 1 base not matched to a gene. CDR3 in amino acids: CASRGLAGGDEQFF. CDR3 coding DNA: TGTGCCAGCAGGGGACTAGCGGGAGGGGATGAGCAGTTCTTC.

This chain joins TRBV7-2 and TRBJ1-5, with D tentatively TRBD1 (5 bases). Between the trimmed V and J ends, which lost 5 bases and 3 bases, there was a span of 11 bases. Germline V gene lookup returns CDR1 SGHTA and CDR2 FQGNSA. This CDR3 is 14 amino acids long. The CDR3 reads CASSKGPNNQPQHF. The CDR3 bases are TGTGCCAGCAGCAAGGGACCCAACAATCAGCCCCAGCATTTT.

The J gene is TRBJ2-5, the V gene TRBV5-1; 8 bases agree with TRBD1. The trim removed 2 bases at V and 1 base at J, leaving 1 base unmatched. Germline V lookup: CDR1 SGHRS, CDR2 YFSETQ. CDR3 length: 14 residues. The CDR3 region has the DNA TGCGCCAGCAGCTTAGGACAGGGCCAAGAGACCCAGTACTTC. This sequence encodes CASSLGQGQETQYF.

V usage is TRBV6-5 and J usage is TRBJ1-5, with TRBD1 identical over 10 bases. CDR3 length: 14 amino acids. Germline loops: CDR1 MNHEY, CDR2 SVGAGI. V lost 4 bases and J lost 6; bases outside the gene matches: 3. This chain's CDR3 is CASSSTGGGQPQHF. CDR3 nucleotide sequence: TGTGCCAGCAGTTCGACAGGGGGCGGTCAGCCCCAGCATTTT.

The chain recombines TRBV19 with TRBJ1-1; D is unresolved. The length of the CDR3 is 15 residues. The V end was cut by 5 bases, the J end by 11 bases, with 24 bases between. CDR1 is LNHDA and CDR2 is SQIVND in the germline V gene (reference sequence). This CDR3 is CASSSGPPWSAGAFF. CDR3 DNA sequence: TGTGCCAGTAGTTCCGGGCCTCCGTGGTCCGCGGGGGCTTTCTTT.

The chain joins TRBV3-1 (or the pseudogene TRBV3-2) to TRBJ2-3, with 7 bases lining up with TRBD2. CDR3 size: 16 residues. The V segment lost 1 base and the J segment 0 bases; nucleotides outside the gene matches: 4. CDR1 is LGHDT and CDR2 is YNNKEL in the germline V gene (reference sequence). The CDR3 DNA is TGTGCCAGCAGCCAAGTCCTAGCGGAAAGCACAGATACGCAGTATTTT. Amino acids: CASSQVLAESTDTQYF.

The chain has TRBV12-5 and TRBJ2-3; possibly TRBD1 or TRBD2 for D (5 bases each). Trimming stripped 0 bases from V and 9 bases from J, with 16 bases between. Germline V gene sequence: CDR1 LGHNT, CDR2 FRNRAP. The CDR3 is made up of 15 amino acids. CDR3 residues: CASGLVPGDQQTQYF. In DNA, the CDR3 is TGTGCTAGTGGTTTGGTACCCGGGGACCAGCAGACGCAGTATTTT.

The V call is TRBV5-4, the J call TRBJ2-3, with a tentative D call TRBD2 (5 bases). The CDR3 runs 13 residues. Trimming removed 7 bases at V and 2 bases at J, with 11 bases between. Germline V lookup: CDR1 SGHNT, CDR2 YYREEE (reference sequence). CDR3 coding DNA: TGTGCCAGCTCCGGACTCAACACAGATACGCAGTATTTT. Its protein product is CASSGLNTDTQYF.

J is TRBJ2-7 and V is TRBV2, with 7 bases aligning to TRBD1. J gave up 4 bases and V 4 bases, and 13 bases lay outside the gene matches. Germline V lookup: CDR1 SNHLY, CDR2 FYNNEI. The CDR3 is 16 amino acids. The CDR3 DNA sequence: TGTGCCAGCAGTGTCCCCAGACAGGGAAGGATATACGAGCAGTACTTC. This gives the protein CASSVPRQGRIYEQYF.

This clone was seen just once. CDR3 region: CASSPTSGYNEQFF. The CDR3 DNA is TGTGCCAGCAGCCCCACTAGCGGGTACAATGAGCAGTTCTTC. The chain links TRBV11-2 to TRBJ2-1, with 9 bases aligning to TRBD2. Trimming removed 5 bases from V and 4 bases from J; junction bases left unmatched: 3. Germline CDR1 is SGHAT and CDR2 is FQNNGV. This CDR3 has 14 residues.

This sequence joins TRBV12-2 and TRBJ2-6; TRBD1, the D gene given by the table, was not confirmed from the DNA. TRBV12-2 is deemed a pseudogene. This CDR3 is 18 amino acids long. CDR3: CASRSLSTGDSGANVLTF. The CDR3 DNA is TGTGCAAGTCGCTCGTTATCGACAGGGGACTCTGGGGCCAACGTCCTGACTTTC.

The chain couples TRBV6-1 to TRBJ2-1; possibly TRBD2 for D (6 bases). The CDR3 consists of 17 residues. V dropped 2 bases and J dropped 7 bases, with 21 bases sitting between them. CDR1 and CDR2 (germline): MNHNS, SASEGT. The CDR3 DNA is TGTGCCAGCAGTGAATTCATTTTCCAGCGGGCGGAAAATGAGCAGTTCTTC. This sequence encodes CASSEFIFQRAENEQFF.

V usage is TRBV19 and J usage is TRBJ2-7, with TRBD2 matching 8 bases. The V segment lost 3 bases and the J segment 1 base; nucleotides outside the gene matches: 2. Germline CDR1 and CDR2: LNHDA and SQIVND (reference sequence). The CDR3 consists of 14 residues. The CDR3 sequence: CASSIGRGSYEQYF. In nucleotides, the CDR3 is TGTGCCAGTAGTATCGGGAGGGGATCCTACGAGCAGTACTTC.

The CDR3: CATSGGGGLSVGEQFF. The DNA of the CDR3 is TGTGCCACCAGCGGAGGGGGGGGGCTTTCGGTTGGGGAGCAGTTCTTC. This chain uses TRBV24-1 with TRBJ2-1; a weak D match, TRBD2 (7 bases). The V gene lost 7 bases and the J gene lost 10 bases, with 25 bases spanning the gap. The CDR3 is made up of 16 amino acids. CDR1 is KGHDR and CDR2 is SFDVKD in the germline V gene.

The chain carries TRBV5-1 and TRBJ2-2; TRBD2 matches at 8 bases. The CDR3 is 14 residues long. Looked up from germline, CDR1 is SGHRS and CDR2 is YFSETQ. The junction had 0 bases not matched to a gene; V was cut back by 2 bases and J by 3 bases. The DNA of the CDR3 is TGCGCCAGCAGCTTCGGGGGGGACACCGGGGAGCTGTTTTTT. As protein: CASSFGGDTGELFF.

The CDR3 region is CASSWVAGNSYNEQFF. CDR3 coding DNA: TGTGCCAGTAGTTGGGTAGCGGGAAACTCCTACAATGAGCAGTTCTTC. The chain uses TRBV19 and TRBJ2-1; 8 bases line up with TRBD2. Germline V gene data show CDR1 as LNHDA and CDR2 as SQIVND (reference sequence). The trim removed 5 bases at V and 0 bases at J, leaving 6 bases unmatched. The CDR3 has 16 amino acids.